These 25 T cell receptor beta chains came from one sample sequenced in a study of blood T cell repertoires in COVID-19. Only in-frame clones appear in the TCRdb table, and some are missing; sequencing was by immunoSEQ multiplex PCR. The table records 70,000 to 95,000 clones, around 80% of them present only once. Sequenced input: peripheral blood. These receptors came from a human donor in a cohort sampled during active COVID-19.

J is TRBJ2-5 and V is TRBV2; 8 positions match TRBD2. There are 12 residues in the CDR3. V lost 5 bases and J lost 5; bases outside the gene matches: 1. Germline V gene sequence: CDR1 SNHLY, CDR2 FYNNEI. The CDR3 here is CASSIAGETQYF. The CDR3 DNA is TGTGCCAGCAGTATAGCGGGGGAGACCCAGTACTTC. The whole variable domain, filled in from reference TRBV2 and TRBJ2-5, reads EPEVTQTPSHQVTQMGQEVILRCVPISNHLYFYWYRQILGQKVEFLVSFYNNEISEKSEIFDDQFSVERPDGSNFTLKIRSTKLEDSAMYFCASSIAGETQYFGPGTRLLVL.

The genes are TRBV24-1 and TRBJ2-3, with 7 bases matching TRBD1. Germline assignment: CDR1 KGHDR and CDR2 SFDVKD. CDR3 size: 15 residues. The trim removed 5 bases at V and 4 bases at J, leaving 8 bases unmatched. The CDR3 nucleotides are TGTGCCACCAGTGGCCAATCACAGGGGTCAGATACGCAGTATTTT. This encodes CATSGQSQGSDTQYF.

The CDR3 loop is CASSLGLGAKASNTGELFF. The DNA of the CDR3 is TGTGCCAGCAGCTTGGGCCTTGGGGCGAAAGCTTCTAACACCGGGGAGCTGTTTTTT. This chain connects TRBV7-9 to TRBJ2-2, with a weak D call TRBD1 (5 bases). From germline, CDR1 is SEHNR and CDR2 FQNEAQ (reference sequence). CDR3 length: 19 residues. Trimming took off 3 bases at V and 2 bases at J, with 22 bases between the two ends. Using reference TRBV7-9 and TRBJ2-2 for the parts outside the CDR3, the full variable domain is DTGVSQNPRHKITKRGQNVTFRCDPISEHNRLYWYRQTLGQGPEFLTYFQNEAQLEKSRLLSDRFSAERPKGSFSTLEIQRTEQGDSAMYLCASSLGLGAKASNTGELFFGEGSRLTVL.

By frequency in the sample, this clone is medium-sized (0.01 to 0.1%). The gene calls are TRBV18 and TRBJ1-1; D uncertain. Per the germline V gene, CDR1 is KGHSH and CDR2 is LQKENI. The CDR3 is 14 residues long. Trimming took 4 bases from V and 1 from J, leaving 10 bases between them. CDR3 loop: CASSQAARNTEAFF. The CDR3 DNA is TGTGCCAGCTCACAGGCGGCGAGGAACACTGAAGCTTTCTTT.

The V gene is TRBV7-9, the J gene TRBJ1-1; 8 nucleotides line up with TRBD1. This CDR3 has 14 residues. Germline V gives CDR1 SEHNR, CDR2 FQNEAQ (reference sequence). With 5 bases clipped from V and 4 bases from J, the junction kept 6 bases outside the gene matches. CDR3 residues: CASSPRQGSTEAFF. CDR3 DNA: TGTGCCAGCAGCCCGCGACAGGGGAGCACTGAAGCTTTCTTT.

V usage is TRBV28 and J usage is TRBJ2-1; 14 bases align to TRBD2. From germline, CDR1 is MDHEN and CDR2 SYDVKM. The ends lost 6 bases at V and 8 bases at J; junction bases unmatched: 3. The CDR3 contains 14 residues. CDR3 residues: CASRGTSGGYEQFF. CDR3 DNA sequence: TGTGCCAGCAGGGGGACTAGCGGGGGTTATGAGCAGTTCTTC.

This clone was seen a handful of times. V gene TRBV9 combines with J gene TRBJ2-3, with D possibly matching TRBD2 (5 bases). The CDR3 is 17 amino acids. Trimming took off 3 bases at V and 0 bases at J, with 17 bases between the two ends. Germline values: CDR1 SGDLS, CDR2 YYNGEE. The CDR3 loop is CASSAGGRRRSTDTQYF. The CDR3 bases are TGTGCCAGCAGCGCCGGAGGTCGGCGGAGAAGCACAGATACGCAGTATTTT. The full variable domain, rest sourced from reference TRBV9 and TRBJ2-3, is DSGVTQTPKHLITATGQRVTLRCSPRSGDLSVYWYQQSLDQGLQFLIQYYNGEERAKGNILERFSAQQFPDLHSELNLSSLELGDSALYFCASSAGGRRRSTDTQYFGPGTRLTVL.

This chain links TRBV28 with TRBJ2-2; possibly TRBD2 for D (6 bases). Deletions cut 7 bases from V and 4 bases from J, with 16 bases between. CDR3 length equals 15 residues. Germline V gene data show CDR1 as MDHEN and CDR2 as SYDVKM. CDR3 amino acids: CASKTGGSGTGELFF. The CDR3 nucleotides are TGTGCCAGCAAAACTGGAGGGAGCGGCACCGGGGAGCTGTTTTTT. Full variable domain (missing parts from reference TRBV28 and TRBJ2-2): DVKVTQSSRYLVKRTGEKVFLECVQDMDHENMFWYRQDPGLGLRLIYFSYDVKMKEKGDIPEGYSVSREKKERFSLILESASTNQTSMYLCASKTGGSGTGELFFGEGSRLTVL.

The rearrangement uses TRBV4-1 and TRBJ1-5; D not certain. Between the trimmed V and J ends, which lost 1 base and 1 base, there was a span of 11 bases. Germline assignment: CDR1 MGHRA and CDR2 YSYEKL. This CDR3 is built from 16 residues. For the CDR3, the DNA is TGCGCCAGCAGCCAAGTGACTTATCTCAGCAATCAGCCCCAGCATTTT. Amino acid sequence: CASSQVTYLSNQPQHF.

The chain uses TRBV30 and TRBJ2-5; D gene unclear. The CDR3 is 14 residues long. Trimming shortened V by 2 bases and J by 4 bases, and 14 bases separated the two germline ends. CDR1 is GTSNPN, CDR2 SVGIG, per germline (reference sequence). In nucleotides, the CDR3 is TGTGCCTGGAGTCCTTTGCTGAGAGGAGAGACCCAGTACTTC. Amino acids: CAWSPLLRGETQYF.

V and J are TRBV19 and TRBJ1-2; D may be TRBD1 (5 bases). Trimming removed 9 bases from V and 5 bases from J, with 19 bases in between. CDR3 length: 14 residues. CDR1 and CDR2 (germline): LNHDA, SQIVND (reference sequence). This chain's CDR3 is CASTKGLPTYGYTF. DNA of the CDR3: TGTGCCAGCACAAAGGGGTTGCCTACTTATGGCTACACCTTC.

The chain uses TRBV9 and TRBJ2-7, with D possibly TRBD2 on 6 matching bases. The ends were cut back, 4 bases at V and 2 bases at J, with 19 bases in the middle. Germline V CDR1 and CDR2: SGDLS, YYNGEE. The CDR3 runs to 16 residues. CDR3 loop: CASSPRAGRTTYEQYF. The CDR3 region has the DNA TGTGCCAGCAGCCCTCGGGCCGGACGGACTACCTACGAGCAGTACTTC.

This clone was observed a handful of times. The rearrangement links TRBV7-2 to TRBJ2-3; the match to TRBD2 covers 9 bases. The germline CDR1 and CDR2 sequences are SGHTA and FQGNSA. V lost 2 bases to trimming and J lost 4 bases; unmatched junction nucleotides: 4. This CDR3 has 15 amino acids. Written as DNA, the CDR3 is TGTGCCAGCAGCTTAAGGGCGGGGGGGCCAGATACGCAGTATTTT. Its protein product is CASSLRAGGPDTQYF.

The CDR3 protein is CASSPDNSPLHF. The CDR3 DNA follows: TGTGCCAGCAGTCCCGATAATTCACCCCTCCACTTT. V is TRBV12-3 or TRBV12-4 and J is TRBJ1-6, with D unclear. V lost 5 bases and J 5 bases, leaving 4 bases between the germline ends. The CDR3 runs to 12 residues.

The chain recombines TRBV20-1 with TRBJ2-1; 9 nucleotides align to TRBD2. The germline V gene encodes CDR1 DFQATT and CDR2 SNEGSKA (reference sequence). The CDR3 spans 14 residues. V shed 3 bases and J 7 bases; nucleotides not matched to a gene: 7. CDR3 loop: CSASPGGGANEQFF. The CDR3 DNA is TGCAGTGCTAGTCCCGGCGGGGGGGCTAATGAGCAGTTCTTC.

This clone has more than one count but fewer than ten. The chain uses TRBV18 and TRBJ1-5, with D possibly TRBD1 on 5 matching bases. Trimming stripped 1 base from V and 2 bases from J, with 12 bases between. The CDR3 length is 16 residues. Germline V gives CDR1 KGHSH, CDR2 LQKENI. CDR3 coding DNA: TGTGCCAGCTCACCACAGGGACTTTGGGGCAATCAGCCCCAGCATTTT. Translation: CASSPQGLWGNQPQHF.

This chain connects TRBV19 to TRBJ1-5; D is perhaps TRBD1 (5 bases). This CDR3 comprises 17 residues. The germline V gene encodes CDR1 LNHDA and CDR2 SQIVND (reference sequence). Deletions cut 4 bases from V and 5 bases from J, with 21 bases between. The CDR3 sequence: CASSTYIREDLDQPQHF. The CDR3 DNA is TGTGCCAGTAGTACATATATCAGGGAGGACTTAGATCAGCCCCAGCATTTT.

The chain combines TRBV15 with TRBJ2-1, with 13 nucleotides matching TRBD2. Germline values: CDR1 LNHNV, CDR2 YYDKDF (reference sequence). The CDR3 covers 14 residues. Germline trimming cut 8 bases from V and 7 bases from J; bases unmatched to any gene: 5. CDR3 DNA sequence: TGTGCCACCGGGACTAGCGGGGCGCCGAATGAGCAGTTCTTC. Translation gives CATGTSGAPNEQFF. Based on the CDR3 plus reference TRBV15 and TRBJ2-1, the full variable domain is DAMVIQNPRYQVTQFGKPVTLSCSQTLNHNVMYWYQQKSSQAPKLLFHYYDKDFNNEADTPDNFQSRRPNTSFCFLDIRSPGLGDTAMYLCATGTSGAPNEQFFGPGTRLTVL.

The rearrangement joins TRBV7-3 to TRBJ1-2; 7 bases line up with TRBD1. CDR1 SGHTA and CDR2 FQGTGA come from the germline V gene. The trim removed 5 bases at V and 4 bases at J, leaving 7 bases unmatched. This CDR3 region has 14 residues. The CDR3 DNA reads as TGTGCCAGCAGCCCCCAGACAGGGCCCTATGGCTACACCTTC. It specifies CASSPQTGPYGYTF.

CDR3 DNA: TGTGCCAGCGGGGACATCTACGAGCAGTACTTC. Translation gives CASGDIYEQYF. The gene calls are TRBV19 and TRBJ2-7, with TRBD1 as a possible D gene (6 bases). CDR1 is LNHDA and CDR2 is SQIVND in the germline V gene (reference sequence). The ends were cut back, 9 bases at V and 3 bases at J, with 9 bases in the middle. This CDR3 contains 11 residues.

This sequence joins TRBV27 and TRBJ2-7, with TRBD1 matching 11 bases. V was clipped by 4 bases and J by 3 bases; unmatched bases: 8. This CDR3 comprises 16 residues. The germline gives CDR1 MNHEY, CDR2 SMNVEV (reference sequence). CDR3 in amino acids: CASSSFTGTGGYEQYF. The CDR3, as DNA: TGTGCCAGCAGTTCATTTACCGGGACAGGGGGCTACGAGCAGTACTTC.

This rearrangement joins TRBV29-1 to TRBJ2-2; D remains unclear. Germline V gives CDR1 SQVTM, CDR2 ANQGSEA. The V end lost 5 bases, the J end lost 5 bases, and 12 bases lay between the germline ends. The CDR3 loop spans 13 amino acids. The CDR3 region is CSVMALITGELFF. The CDR3 DNA follows: TGCAGCGTTATGGCCCTTATAACCGGGGAGCTGTTTTTT.

The rearrangement uses TRBV4-1 and TRBJ1-2; the match to TRBD1 covers 10 bases. The germline V gene has CDR1 MGHRA and CDR2 YSYEKL. The CDR3 has 12 amino acids. V was pared by 4 bases and J by 8 bases, with 1 base of the junction left unmatched. For the CDR3, the DNA is TGCGCCAGCAGCCGGACAGGGGGAGGCTACACCTTC. As protein: CASSRTGGGYTF.

The chain couples TRBV7-9 to TRBJ2-1; D perhaps matches TRBD1 (6 bases). Germline V CDR1 and CDR2: SEHNR, FQNEAQ (reference sequence). The CDR3 extends over 14 amino acids. V gave up 0 bases and J gave up 7 bases, with 10 bases separating them. Written as DNA, the CDR3 is TGTGCCAGCAGCTTAGCTCACAGGGAAAATGAGCAGTTCTTC. Protein product: CASSLAHRENEQFF. Using reference TRBV7-9 and TRBJ2-1 for the parts outside the CDR3, the full variable domain is DTGVSQNPRHKITKRGQNVTFRCDPISEHNRLYWYRQTLGQGPEFLTYFQNEAQLEKSRLLSDRFSAERPKGSFSTLEIQRTEQGDSAMYLCASSLAHRENEQFFGPGTRLTVL.

The gene calls are TRBV7-9 and TRBJ1-2, with D possibly matching TRBD1 (6 bases). The CDR3 length is 16 residues. Germline V CDR1 and CDR2: SEHNR, FQNEAQ (reference sequence). With 5 bases removed from V and 4 bases from J, the gap between germline ends came to 20 bases. This CDR3 is CASSGSRGGAAYGYTF. For the CDR3, the DNA is TGTGCCAGCAGCGGAAGTCGGGGGGGCGCGGCCTATGGCTACACCTTC.